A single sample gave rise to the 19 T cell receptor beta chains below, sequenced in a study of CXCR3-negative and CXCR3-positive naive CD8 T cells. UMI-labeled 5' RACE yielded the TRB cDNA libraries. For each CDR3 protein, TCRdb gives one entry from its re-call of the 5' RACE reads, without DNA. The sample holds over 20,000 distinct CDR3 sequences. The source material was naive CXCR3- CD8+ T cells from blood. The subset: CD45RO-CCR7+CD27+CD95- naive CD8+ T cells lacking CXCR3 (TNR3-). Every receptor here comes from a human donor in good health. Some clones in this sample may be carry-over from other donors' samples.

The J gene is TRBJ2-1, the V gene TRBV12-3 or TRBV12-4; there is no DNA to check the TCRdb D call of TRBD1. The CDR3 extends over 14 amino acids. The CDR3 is CASSLGRGPNEQFF.

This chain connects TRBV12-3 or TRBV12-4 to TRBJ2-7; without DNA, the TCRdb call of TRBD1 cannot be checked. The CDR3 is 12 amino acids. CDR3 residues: CASSYWADEQYF.

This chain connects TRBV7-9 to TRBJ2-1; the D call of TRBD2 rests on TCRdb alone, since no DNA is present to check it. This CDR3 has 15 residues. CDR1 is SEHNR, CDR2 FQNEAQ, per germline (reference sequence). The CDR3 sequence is CASSQSASDYNEQFF.

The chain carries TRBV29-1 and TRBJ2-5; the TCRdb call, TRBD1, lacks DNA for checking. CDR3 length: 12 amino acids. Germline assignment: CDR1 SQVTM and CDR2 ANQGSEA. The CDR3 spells CSAGTSGETQYF.

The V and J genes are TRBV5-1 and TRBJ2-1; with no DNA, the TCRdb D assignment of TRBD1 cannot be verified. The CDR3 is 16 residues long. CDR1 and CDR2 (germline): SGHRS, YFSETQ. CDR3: CASSLTGAVSYNEQFF.

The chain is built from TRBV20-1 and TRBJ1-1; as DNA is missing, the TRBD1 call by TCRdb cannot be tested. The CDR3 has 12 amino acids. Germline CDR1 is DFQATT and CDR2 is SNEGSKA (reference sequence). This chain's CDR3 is CSARQGATEAFF.

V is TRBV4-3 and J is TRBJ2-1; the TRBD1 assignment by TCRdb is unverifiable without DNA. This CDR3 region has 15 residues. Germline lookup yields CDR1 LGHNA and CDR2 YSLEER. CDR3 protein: CASSPGTGDYNEQFF.

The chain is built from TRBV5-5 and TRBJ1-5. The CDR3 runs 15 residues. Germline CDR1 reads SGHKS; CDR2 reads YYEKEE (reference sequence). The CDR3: CASSRGIDSNQPQHF.

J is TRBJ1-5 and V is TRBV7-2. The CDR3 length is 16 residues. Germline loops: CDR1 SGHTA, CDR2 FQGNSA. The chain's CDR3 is CASSLVPLYSNQPQHF.

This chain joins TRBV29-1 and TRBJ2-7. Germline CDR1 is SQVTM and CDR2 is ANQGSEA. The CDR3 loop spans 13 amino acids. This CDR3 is CSVAQDFNYEQYF.

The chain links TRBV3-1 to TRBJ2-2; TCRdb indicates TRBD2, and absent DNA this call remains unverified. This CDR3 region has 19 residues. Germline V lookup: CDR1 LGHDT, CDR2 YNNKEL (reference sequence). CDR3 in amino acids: CASSQDLASGIAGTGELFF.

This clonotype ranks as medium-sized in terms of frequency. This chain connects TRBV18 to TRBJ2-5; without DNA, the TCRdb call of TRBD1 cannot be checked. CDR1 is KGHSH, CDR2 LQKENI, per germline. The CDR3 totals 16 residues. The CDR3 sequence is CASSPTGTGVDETQYF.

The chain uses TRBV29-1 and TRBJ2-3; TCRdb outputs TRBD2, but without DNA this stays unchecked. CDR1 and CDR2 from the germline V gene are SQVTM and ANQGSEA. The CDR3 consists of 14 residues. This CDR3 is CSVEGAGTPDTQYF.

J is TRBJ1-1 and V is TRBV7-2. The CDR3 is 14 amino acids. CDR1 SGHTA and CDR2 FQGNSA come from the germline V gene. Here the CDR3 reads CASSLVDKNTEAFF. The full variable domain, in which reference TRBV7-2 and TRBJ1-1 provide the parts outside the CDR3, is GAGVSQSPSNKVTEKGKDVELRCDPISGHTALYWYRQSLGQGLEFLIYFQGNSAPDKSGLPSDRFSAERTGGSVSTLTIQRTQQEDSAVYLCASSLVDKNTEAFFGQGTRLTVV.

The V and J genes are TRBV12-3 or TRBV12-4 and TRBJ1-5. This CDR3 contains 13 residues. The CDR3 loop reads CASNIGSNQPQHF.

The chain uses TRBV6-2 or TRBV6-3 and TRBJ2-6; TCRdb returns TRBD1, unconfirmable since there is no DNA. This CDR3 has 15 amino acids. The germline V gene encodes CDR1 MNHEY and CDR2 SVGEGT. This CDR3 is CASSVRGTGANVQTF.

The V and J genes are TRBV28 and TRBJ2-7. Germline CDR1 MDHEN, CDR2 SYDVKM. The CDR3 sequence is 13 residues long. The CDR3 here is CASSLKSSYEQYF.

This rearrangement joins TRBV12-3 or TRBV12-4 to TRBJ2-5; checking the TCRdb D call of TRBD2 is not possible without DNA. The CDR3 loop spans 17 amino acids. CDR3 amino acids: CASSSAHRDFPQETQYF.

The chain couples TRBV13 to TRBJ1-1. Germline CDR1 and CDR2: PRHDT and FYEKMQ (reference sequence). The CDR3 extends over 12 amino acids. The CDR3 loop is CASSLGLGEAFF.